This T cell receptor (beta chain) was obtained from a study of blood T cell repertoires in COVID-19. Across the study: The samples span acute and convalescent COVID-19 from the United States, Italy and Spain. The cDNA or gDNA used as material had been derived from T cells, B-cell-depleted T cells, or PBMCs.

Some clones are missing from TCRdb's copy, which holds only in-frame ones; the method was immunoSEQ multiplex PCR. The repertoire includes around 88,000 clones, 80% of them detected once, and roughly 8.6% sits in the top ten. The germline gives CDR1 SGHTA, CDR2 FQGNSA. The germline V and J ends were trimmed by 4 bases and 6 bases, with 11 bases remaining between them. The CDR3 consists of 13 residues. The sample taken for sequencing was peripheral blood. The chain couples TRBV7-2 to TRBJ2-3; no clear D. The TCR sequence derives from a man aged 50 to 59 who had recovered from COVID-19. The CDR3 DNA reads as TGTGCCAGCAGCTATAGCCGAGGCGATACGCAGTATTTT. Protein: CASSYSRGDTQYF.